This T cell receptor beta chain was documented in a study of blood T cell repertoires in COVID-19. Germline V lookup: CDR1 SNHLY, CDR2 FYNNEI. The CDR3 consists of 13 residues. V shed 6 bases and J shed 2 bases, with 7 bases lying between them. Measured with immunoSEQ multiplex PCR; TCRdb has only the in-frame clones, and not every one. The sample contains 40,000 to 45,000 clones, around 86% of which appear only once. The chain links TRBV2 to TRBJ2-2, with a tentative D call TRBD2 (5 bases). Input material: peripheral blood. The clonotype originates from a middle-aged man with active COVID-19. CDR3 DNA: TGTGCCAGCAGACGACTAAACACCGGGGAGCTGTTTTTT. The encoded protein is CASRRLNTGELFF.